Listed here are 21 T cell receptor beta chains from one sample, sequenced in a study of quantifying T cell responses using KT2 cells. Across the study: TCR alpha and beta constant-region primers primed reverse transcription of RNA.

An oligo carrying a UMI was ligated to the cDNA 3' end. An equimolar mix of RC1.1 and RC1.2 primed the beta chain across TRBC1 and TRBC2. From the UMI-ligation and nested PCR reads, TCRdb called clonotypes with MiXCR, one entry per CDR3 protein. The sample has more than 55,000 distinct CDR3 sequences, roughly 12% seen once. Specimen: PBMCs spiked with cells of the T cell clone KT2. The receptors were gathered from a human donor.

This clonotype was seen ten or more times. The chain is built from TRBV2 and TRBJ2-3, with unresolved D. Germline-derived CDR1 and CDR2 are SNHLY and FYNNEI. V was cut by 1 base and J by 8 bases, with 10 bases left in between. The CDR3 consists of 13 residues. The CDR3 nucleotides read TGTGCCAGCAGTGAAGGGTTGGATGGTACGCAGTATTTT. Translation: CASSEGLDGTQYF.

This clonotype appeared many times. This chain uses TRBV29-1 with TRBJ2-3, with D maybe TRBD1 (5 bases). The length of the CDR3 is 11 residues. With 7 bases removed from V and 7 bases from J, the gap between germline ends came to 12 bases. CDR1 and CDR2 (germline): SQVTM, ANQGSEA. CDR3: CSADSSNTQYF. CDR3 coding DNA: TGCAGCGCTGACAGTAGTAATACGCAGTATTTT.

This clonotype was found a few times. The V gene is TRBV6-2 or TRBV6-3, the J gene TRBJ1-5; the D is unclear. Germline lookup yields CDR1 MNHEY and CDR2 SVGEGT. Trimming shortened V by 6 bases and J by 9 bases, and 15 bases separated the two germline ends. CDR3 length: 13 amino acids. The CDR3 loop reads CASSRTLNGPQHF. In DNA, the CDR3 is TGTGCCAGCAGCCGCACGTTAAATGGGCCCCAGCATTTT.

This rearrangement joins TRBV7-2 to TRBJ2-7, with a tentative D call TRBD1 (6 bases). With 2 bases removed from V and 7 bases from J, the gap between germline ends came to 15 bases. The CDR3 contains 14 residues. Germline values: CDR1 SGHTA, CDR2 FQGNSA. Here the CDR3 reads CASSLLQGSREQYF. The CDR3 DNA sequence: TGTGCCAGCAGCTTACTGCAGGGGTCGCGGGAGCAGTACTTC.

In its sample, this clonotype was seen a few times. As DNA, the CDR3 is TGTGCCAGCTCACCGGGTCCGCTCCAACGCGGCTACACCTTC. Translated: CASSPGPLQRGYTF. V gene TRBV18 combines with J gene TRBJ1-2; D unclear. The V gene lost 3 bases and the J gene lost 8 bases, with 16 bases spanning the gap. The length of the CDR3 is 14 residues. The germline gives CDR1 KGHSH, CDR2 LQKENI. The entire variable domain, with the rest obtained from reference TRBV18 and TRBJ1-2, is as follows: NAGVMQNPRHLVRRRGQEARLRCSPMKGHSHVYWYRQLPEEGLKFMVYLQKENIIDESGMPKERFSAEFPKEGPSILRIQQVVRGDSAAYFCASSPGPLQRGYTFGSGTRLTVV.

This rearrangement joins TRBV15 to TRBJ1-4; D might be TRBD1 (5 bases). The ends were cut back, 0 bases at V and 4 bases at J, with 18 bases in the middle. Germline V gives CDR1 LNHNV, CDR2 YYDKDF (reference sequence). The CDR3 loop spans 18 amino acids. The CDR3 nucleotides read TGTGCCACCAGCAGAGATGGAGGAGCCAGGGCAAATAATGAAAAACTGTTTTTT. Its protein is CATSRDGGARANNEKLFF.

This clonotype was detected ten times or more. The chain recombines TRBV6-5 with TRBJ1-1; D uncertain. V was shortened by 0 bases and J by 0 bases, with 8 bases between the two germline ends. The CDR3 extends over 15 amino acids. Germline CDR1 MNHEY, CDR2 SVGAGI. The CDR3 bases are TGTGCCAGCAGTTACTCTACAGTACTGAACACTGAAGCTTTCTTT. Translating gives CASSYSTVLNTEAFF.

The chain is built from TRBV7-9 and TRBJ1-6, with TRBD1 matching 8 bases. Germline V CDR1 and CDR2: SEHNR, FQNEAQ (reference sequence). After removal of 4 bases from V and 8 bases from J, the junction contained 16 bases not matched to a gene. CDR3 length: 18 amino acids. In nucleotides, the CDR3 is TGTGCCAGCAGCTCCCACCGTGATTCAGGGGGCTTCGATTCACCCCTCCACTTT. Translating it yields CASSSHRDSGGFDSPLHF.

This clonotype was detected only a few times. V usage is TRBV20-1 and J usage is TRBJ2-1, with D unresolved. Germline CDR1 and CDR2: DFQATT and SNEGSKA (reference sequence). V lost 3 bases and J lost 8, with 5 bases in between. The CDR3 is 10 amino acids. Here the CDR3 reads CSASIDEQFF. In DNA, the CDR3 is TGCAGTGCTAGCATCGATGAGCAGTTCTTC.

The sample holds a few counts of this clonotype. The chain combines TRBV5-1 with TRBJ2-1; 10 nucleotides match TRBD2. The V gene end was trimmed by 0 bases and the J gene end by 6 bases; junction bases not matched to a gene: 3. Germline V gene data show CDR1 as SGHRS and CDR2 as YFSETQ. There are 15 residues in the CDR3. In nucleotides, the CDR3 is TGCGCCAGCAGCTTGGCGCTAGCGGGAGCCAATGAGCAGTTCTTC. It yields the protein CASSLALAGANEQFF.

This clonotype has at least ten counts. This chain links TRBV7-2 with TRBJ2-7, with 13 bases identical to TRBD2. The ends lost 1 base at V and 6 bases at J; junction bases unmatched: 15. The length of the CDR3 is 19 residues. The germline V gene encodes CDR1 SGHTA and CDR2 FQGNSA. The DNA for the CDR3 is TGTGCCAGCAGCTTAGAAGGTGGACTAGCGGGAGATCATCGGAGCGAGCAGTACTTC. This codes for CASSLEGGLAGDHRSEQYF.

This clonotype appeared a few times. The CDR3 reads CASRVNLAANTEAFF. In DNA form, the CDR3 reads TGTGCCAGCAGGGTCAATTTGGCAGCCAACACTGAAGCTTTCTTT. The chain couples TRBV6-5 to TRBJ1-1; D is ambiguous. The length of the CDR3 is 15 residues. Trimming removed 6 bases at V and 2 bases at J, with 16 bases between. Germline-derived CDR1 and CDR2 are MNHEY and SVGAGI.

The V and J genes are TRBV6-6 and TRBJ1-4, with TRBD1 as a possible D gene (6 bases). The CDR3 consists of 14 residues. Germline CDR1 MNHNY, CDR2 SVGAGI (reference sequence). The V end was cut by 7 bases, the J end by 0 bases, with 9 bases between. The CDR3 loop reads CASKQGTTNEKLFF. The CDR3 nucleotides read TGTGCCAGCAAACAGGGTACAACTAATGAAAAACTGTTTTTT.

This clonotype was seen a few times. The J gene is TRBJ2-7, the V gene TRBV2; the D is unclear. V lost 0 bases, J lost 10 bases, and 10 bases lay in between. Germline V lookup: CDR1 SNHLY, CDR2 FYNNEI. The length of the CDR3 is 12 residues. The CDR3 sequence: CASSEAAVRQYF. The CDR3, as DNA: TGTGCCAGCAGTGAAGCGGCGGTAAGACAGTACTTC. Together with reference TRBV2 and TRBJ2-7, the CDR3 gives the full variable domain: EPEVTQTPSHQVTQMGQEVILRCVPISNHLYFYWYRQILGQKVEFLVSFYNNEISEKSEIFDDQFSVERPDGSNFTLKIRSTKLEDSAMYFCASSEAAVRQYFGPGTRLTVT.

This clonotype was counted between two and nine times. The chain links TRBV2 to TRBJ2-2; D gene uncertain. This CDR3 spans 15 amino acids. Trimming cost V 7 bases and J 3 bases, with 15 bases left between them. Per the germline V gene, CDR1 is SNHLY and CDR2 is FYNNEI. DNA of the CDR3: TGTGCCAGCAAGTGGGATGAACCGTACACCGGGGAGCTGTTTTTT. Protein product: CASKWDEPYTGELFF.

This chain connects TRBV3-1 to TRBJ2-1; 8 bases match TRBD2. The ends lost 3 bases at V and 2 bases at J; junction bases unmatched: 9. The CDR3 is made up of 17 amino acids. Germline V gives CDR1 LGHDT, CDR2 YNNKEL (reference sequence). The CDR3 DNA sequence: TGTGCCAGCAGCCATGATATCGGGGGGGCCCCCTACAATGAGCAGTTCTTC. Its translation is CASSHDIGGAPYNEQFF.

This clonotype has a handful of counts. The chain has TRBV13 and TRBJ1-6, with 7 bases aligning to TRBD1. J was trimmed by 3 bases and V by 5 bases; bases with no gene match: 4. Germline V CDR1 and CDR2: PRHDT, FYEKMQ (reference sequence). This CDR3 is 15 amino acids long. The CDR3: CASSTRQGYNSPLHF. The CDR3 DNA is TGTGCCAGCAGCACCCGACAGGGCTATAATTCACCCCTCCACTTT.

The V call is TRBV30, the J call TRBJ2-3, with TRBD2 identical over 7 bases. The CDR3 runs 13 residues. J was trimmed by 6 bases and V by 4 bases; bases with no gene match: 7. Per the germline V gene, CDR1 is GTSNPN and CDR2 is SVGIG (reference sequence). CDR3 DNA sequence: TGTGCCTGGACTAGCGGTTGGGCGGATACGCAGTATTTT. Translation: CAWTSGWADTQYF.

The chain couples TRBV4-2 to TRBJ2-7; TRBD2 agrees at 10 bases. CDR3 length: 16 residues. J gave up 3 bases and V 1 base, and 6 bases lay outside the gene matches. Germline V CDR1 and CDR2: LGHNA, YNFKEQ. The CDR3 DNA sequence: TGTGCCAGCAGCCAAGGTCTAGCGGGAGAGAGCTACGAGCAGTACTTC. It encodes CASSQGLAGESYEQYF.

This rearrangement joins TRBV4-3 to TRBJ2-7; D is unresolved. In germline, CDR1 is LGHNA, CDR2 YSLEER. V was clipped by 3 bases and J by 3 bases, with 12 bases between them. The CDR3 is 14 amino acids. The DNA of the CDR3 is TGCGCCAGCAGCCAGATCCCCCTGGACTACGAGCAGTACTTC. This codes for CASSQIPLDYEQYF.

This clonotype has just one count. The genes are TRBV13 and TRBJ2-7, with 7 nucleotides matching TRBD1. Germline lookup yields CDR1 PRHDT and CDR2 FYEKMQ (reference sequence). This CDR3 comprises 15 residues. Losses at the gene ends were 2 bases for V and 1 base for J; bases not matched to a gene: 5. The CDR3 DNA reads as TGTGCCAGCAGCTTAAAAGGGGACAGTTCCTACGAGCAGTACTTC. This translates into CASSLKGDSSYEQYF.